Listed below are T cell receptor beta chains from one sample, sequenced in a study of blood T cell repertoires in COVID-19. Libraries were prepared by immunoSEQ multiplex PCR; TCRdb keeps only in-frame clonotypes and omits some of them. The sample consists of 200,000 to 250,000 clones, around four fifths of them appearing once. The sample comprised peripheral blood. These receptors all come from a woman aged 60-75 years who had recovered from COVID-19. Each CDR3 is given with its conserved first and last residue. D genes are given only for firm matches. A clone size is listed for some rows: how often the clone was seen (once, few, many), or a class if it is expanded.

v_gene	abundance	j_gene	d_gene	CDR3aa	CDR3nt
TRBV10-3	.	TRBJ2-7	TRBD2	CAISPKREIPYEQYF	TGTGCCATCAGTCCTAAGCGGGAAATACCCTACGAGCAGTACTTC
TRBV13	.	TRBJ1-1	.	CASSLQGNTEAFF	TGTGCCAGCAGCTTACAGGGAAACACTGAAGCTTTCTTT
TRBV7-9	.	TRBJ2-7	TRBD1	CASSRADGTGFSYEQYF	TGTGCCAGCAGCCGCGCGGACGGGACAGGGTTCTCCTACGAGCAGTACTTC
TRBV12-3/TRBV12-4	.	TRBJ1-4	.	CASEGVDEKLFF	TGTGCCAGCGAGGGGGTCGATGAAAAACTGTTTTTT
TRBV28	.	TRBJ2-1	.	CASSLSYNEQFF	TGTGCCAGCAGTTTATCATACAATGAGCAGTTCTTC
TRBV25-1	few	TRBJ2-2	.	CASSRSMTGELFF	TGTGCCAGCAGCAGGTCCATGACCGGGGAGCTGTTTTTT
TRBV15	.	TRBJ2-2	TRBD1	CATSRIDRGRFTGELFF	TGTGCCACCAGCAGAATCGACAGGGGGCGATTCACCGGGGAGCTGTTTTTT
TRBV11-2	.	TRBJ2-7	.	CASSLGTGSDISYEQYF	TGTGCCAGCAGCTTAGGAACAGGATCGGACATCTCCTACGAGCAGTACTTC
TRBV7-3	.	TRBJ2-7	TRBD1	CASSSGQGPYEQYF	TGTGCCAGCAGCTCGGGACAGGGGCCCTACGAGCAGTACTTC
TRBV12-3/TRBV12-4	.	TRBJ1-4	.	CASSLARGGTLFF	TGTGCCAGCAGTTTAGCGCGGGGGGGGACGCTGTTTTTT
TRBV2	.	TRBJ2-2	TRBD2	CASRSRGGAGELFF	TGTGCCAGCCGGTCGCGCGGGGGGGCCGGGGAGCTGTTTTTT
TRBV30	.	TRBJ1-1	.	CAKTRLGSSTEAFF	TGTGCCAAAACGCGCCTGGGCTCCAGCACTGAAGCTTTCTTT
TRBV4-3	.	TRBJ2-1	.	CASSQVGTWGVTNEQFF	TGCGCCAGCAGCCAGGTGGGAACATGGGGGGTTACGAATGAGCAGTTCTTC
TRBV5-1	.	TRBJ1-1	TRBD1	CASTMSGTGGYTEAFF	TGCGCCAGCACAATGTCAGGGACAGGGGGATACACTGAAGCTTTCTTT
TRBV10-3	.	TRBJ2-2	TRBD1	CAISDLQGADGELFF	TGTGCCATCAGTGATTTGCAGGGGGCTGACGGGGAGCTGTTTTTT
TRBV9	few	TRBJ2-6	TRBD1	CASSVAGRQGAYGANVLTF	TGTGCCAGCAGCGTAGCAGGGCGGCAGGGGGCATACGGGGCCAACGTCCTGACTTTC
TRBV30	.	TRBJ2-7	TRBD2	CAWSDERASGGIEQYF	TGTGCCTGGAGTGACGAGAGGGCTAGCGGGGGGATCGAGCAGTACTTC
TRBV19	.	TRBJ1-1	TRBD1	CASSSLEGAEAEAFF	TGTGCCAGTAGTTCTTTAGAGGGGGCGGAAGCTGAAGCTTTCTTT
TRBV20-1	.	TRBJ1-6	TRBD1	CSASLTGGNNSPLHF	TGCAGTGCCAGTTTAACAGGGGGGAATAATTCACCCCTCCACTTT
TRBV7-9	.	TRBJ1-1	.	CASSSAGLVAAFF	TGTGCCAGCAGCTCTGCAGGGCTCGTTGCAGCTTTCTTT
TRBV27	.	TRBJ2-3	.	CASRGDGTNTQYF	TGTGCCAGTCGCGGGGACGGCACGAATACGCAGTATTTT
TRBV18	once	TRBJ2-2	TRBD1	CASSPETGYTGELFF	TGTGCCAGCTCACCAGAGACAGGGTACACCGGGGAGCTGTTTTTT
TRBV11-3	.	TRBJ2-1	.	CASSPGGLLDEQFF	TGTGCCAGCAGCCCGGGGGGCCTGCTGGATGAGCAGTTCTTC
TRBV3-1/TRBV3-2	.	TRBJ2-3	TRBD1	CASSQGWDRPNTQYF	TGTGCCAGCAGCCAAGGATGGGACAGACCCAATACGCAGTATTTT
TRBV19	.	TRBJ1-2	TRBD1	CARQGTGGYGYTF	TGTGCCAGGCAGGGGACAGGGGGCTATGGCTACACCTTC
TRBV6-5	.	TRBJ2-1	.	CASLQNNEQFF	TGTGCCAGCCTTCAGAACAATGAGCAGTTCTTC
TRBV3-1/TRBV3-2	.	TRBJ1-1	.	CASSQVRGTEAFF	TGTGCCAGCAGCCAGGTAAGGGGCACTGAAGCTTTCTTT
TRBV29-1	.	TRBJ2-1	.	CSVDTKGKGEQFF	TGCAGCGTAGACACTAAGGGGAAGGGTGAGCAGTTCTTC
TRBV7-6	.	TRBJ2-5	TRBD1	CASSSPPNNPGQGWRQETQYF	TGTGCCAGCAGCTCGCCACCGAACAATCCGGGACAGGGGTGGAGGCAAGAGACCCAGTACTTC
TRBV9	.	TRBJ2-1	TRBD2	CASSVVWTSENNEQFF	TGTGCCAGCAGCGTAGTTTGGACTAGCGAGAACAATGAGCAGTTCTTC
TRBV5-8	.	TRBJ1-2	.	CASSLAGGVYYGYTF	TGTGCCAGCAGCTTGGCGGGGGGAGTTTACTATGGCTACACCTTC
TRBV13	.	TRBJ1-4	.	CASSSRPMGEKLFF	TGTGCCAGCAGCTCCCGGCCGATGGGCGAAAAACTGTTTTTT
TRBV7-9	.	TRBJ2-1	TRBD2	CASSLAAGGLNEQFF	TGTGCCAGCAGCTTAGCAGCGGGGGGGCTTAATGAGCAGTTCTTC
TRBV5-1	.	TRBJ2-3	.	CASLRGGSTDTQYF	TGCGCCAGCCTTAGGGGGGGCAGCACAGATACGCAGTATTTT
TRBV7-8	.	TRBJ1-1	.	CASSLDGSTEAFF	TGTGCCAGCAGCTTAGATGGCAGCACTGAAGCTTTCTTT
TRBV9	.	TRBJ1-6	.	CASSVASGNNSPLHF	TGTGCCAGCAGCGTAGCGTCCGGTAATAATTCACCCCTCCACTTT
TRBV7-6	.	TRBJ2-1	TRBD2	CASSLGLAGGPVGEQFF	TGTGCCAGCAGCTTAGGCCTAGCGGGGGGGCCTGTCGGTGAGCAGTTCTTC
TRBV30	.	TRBJ1-1	.	CAADSGITEAFF	TGTGCCGCAGATTCAGGTATCACTGAAGCTTTCTTT
TRBV4-3	.	TRBJ2-7	.	CASSQDRGYEQYF	TGCGCCAGCAGCCAAGATCGGGGTTACGAGCAGTACTTC
TRBV5-1	.	TRBJ2-2	TRBD1	CASSLPQGDTGELFF	TGCGCCAGCAGCTTGCCGCAGGGGGACACCGGGGAGCTGTTTTTT
TRBV6-5	.	TRBJ2-5	.	CASSYLEDRETQYF	TGTGCCAGCAGTTACCTAGAAGACCGAGAGACCCAGTACTTC
TRBV3-1/TRBV3-2	.	TRBJ2-7	TRBD1	CASSQATGGGFEQYF	TGTGCCAGCAGCCAAGCGACAGGGGGCGGTTTTGAGCAGTACTTC
TRBV25-1	.	TRBJ1-2	TRBD1	CASSEPWGTANYGYTF	TGTGCCAGCAGTGAACCATGGGGGACAGCTAACTATGGCTACACCTTC
TRBV5-1	few	TRBJ1-5	TRBD1	CASSFMGATGQPQHF	TGCGCCAGCAGCTTTATGGGGGCGACAGGGCAGCCCCAGCATTTT
TRBV11-1	.	TRBJ2-5	TRBD2	CASSLQRGGRETQYF	TGTGCCAGCAGCCTACAGCGGGGGGGCCGAGAGACCCAGTACTTC
TRBV19	.	TRBJ2-3	TRBD1	CASSIRQGKSTDTQYF	TGTGCCAGTAGTATCCGACAGGGGAAAAGCACAGATACGCAGTATTTT
TRBV6-6	.	TRBJ1-5	.	CASSYSMRSGNQPQHF	TGTGCCAGCAGTTACTCGATGCGGAGTGGCAATCAGCCCCAGCATTTT
TRBV10-3	.	TRBJ2-2	TRBD2	CAISEFELAGFGELFF	TGTGCCATCAGTGAGTTTGAGCTAGCGGGATTCGGGGAGCTGTTTTTT
TRBV5-4	few	TRBJ2-1	TRBD2	CASSLSSGASTYNEQFF	TGTGCCAGCAGCTTGTCTAGCGGGGCCAGCACTTACAATGAGCAGTTCTTC
TRBV30	.	TRBJ2-6	.	CAWSVTGSGANVLTF	TGTGCCTGGAGTGTGACTGGCTCTGGGGCCAACGTCCTGACTTTC
TRBV19	.	TRBJ2-1	.	CASSIPQGSYNEQFF	TGTGCCAGTAGTATCCCGCAGGGGTCCTACAATGAGCAGTTCTTC